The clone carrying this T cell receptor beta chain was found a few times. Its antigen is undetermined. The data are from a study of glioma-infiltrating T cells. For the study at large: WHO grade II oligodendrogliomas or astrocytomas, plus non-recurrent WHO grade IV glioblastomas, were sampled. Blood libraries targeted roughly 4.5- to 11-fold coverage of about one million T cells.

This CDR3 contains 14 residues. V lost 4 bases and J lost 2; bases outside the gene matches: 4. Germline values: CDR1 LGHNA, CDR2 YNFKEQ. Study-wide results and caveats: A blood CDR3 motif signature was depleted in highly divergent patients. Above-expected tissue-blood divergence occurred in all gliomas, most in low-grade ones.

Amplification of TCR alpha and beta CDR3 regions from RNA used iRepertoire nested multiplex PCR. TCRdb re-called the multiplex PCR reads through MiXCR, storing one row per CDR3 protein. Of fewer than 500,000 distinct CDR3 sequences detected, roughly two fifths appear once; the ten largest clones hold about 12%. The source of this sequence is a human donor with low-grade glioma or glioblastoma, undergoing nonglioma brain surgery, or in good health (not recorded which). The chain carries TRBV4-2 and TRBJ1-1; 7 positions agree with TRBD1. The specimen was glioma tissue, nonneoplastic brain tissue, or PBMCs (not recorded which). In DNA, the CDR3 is TGTGCCAGCAGCCGGGACAGCTTTAACACTGAAGCTTTCTTT. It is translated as CASSRDSFNTEAFF.